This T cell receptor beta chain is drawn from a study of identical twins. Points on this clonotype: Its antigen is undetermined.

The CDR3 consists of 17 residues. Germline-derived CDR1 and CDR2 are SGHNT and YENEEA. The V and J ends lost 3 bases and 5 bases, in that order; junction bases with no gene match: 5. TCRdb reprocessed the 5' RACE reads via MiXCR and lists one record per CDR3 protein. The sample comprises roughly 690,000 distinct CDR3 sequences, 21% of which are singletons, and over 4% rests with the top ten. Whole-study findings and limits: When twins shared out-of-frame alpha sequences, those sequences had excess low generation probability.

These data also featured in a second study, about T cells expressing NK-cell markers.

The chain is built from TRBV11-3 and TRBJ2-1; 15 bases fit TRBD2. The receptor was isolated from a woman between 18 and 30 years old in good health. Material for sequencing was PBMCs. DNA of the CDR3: TGTGCCAGCAGCTTTGGGACTAGCGGGAGGAGAGACAATGAGCAGTTCTTC. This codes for CASSFGTSGRRDNEQFF.